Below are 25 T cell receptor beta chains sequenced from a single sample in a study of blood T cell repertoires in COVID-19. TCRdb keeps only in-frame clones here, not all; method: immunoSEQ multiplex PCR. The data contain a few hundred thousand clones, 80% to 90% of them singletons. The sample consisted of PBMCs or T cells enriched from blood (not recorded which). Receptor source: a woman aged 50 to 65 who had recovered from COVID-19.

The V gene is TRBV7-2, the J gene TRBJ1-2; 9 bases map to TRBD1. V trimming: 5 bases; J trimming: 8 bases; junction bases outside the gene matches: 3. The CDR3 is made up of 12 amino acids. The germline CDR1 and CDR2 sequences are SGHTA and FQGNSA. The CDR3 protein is CASSVGTGGYTF. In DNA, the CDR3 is TGTGCCAGCAGCGTGGGGACAGGGGGCTACACCTTC.

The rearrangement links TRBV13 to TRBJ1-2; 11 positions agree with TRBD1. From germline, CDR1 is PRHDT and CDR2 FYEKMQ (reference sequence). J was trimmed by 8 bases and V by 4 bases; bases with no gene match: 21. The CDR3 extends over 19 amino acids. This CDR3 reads CASSSEGQGVQILSGGYTF. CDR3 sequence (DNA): TGTGCCAGCAGCTCTGAGGGACAGGGGGTTCAAATCCTCTCCGGGGGCTACACCTTC.

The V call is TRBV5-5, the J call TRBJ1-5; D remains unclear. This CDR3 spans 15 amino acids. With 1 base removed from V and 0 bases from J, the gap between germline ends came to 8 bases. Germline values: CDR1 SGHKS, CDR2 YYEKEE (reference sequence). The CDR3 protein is CASSLSGYSNQPQHF. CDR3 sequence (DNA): TGTGCCAGCAGCTTGAGCGGTTATAGCAATCAGCCCCAGCATTTT.

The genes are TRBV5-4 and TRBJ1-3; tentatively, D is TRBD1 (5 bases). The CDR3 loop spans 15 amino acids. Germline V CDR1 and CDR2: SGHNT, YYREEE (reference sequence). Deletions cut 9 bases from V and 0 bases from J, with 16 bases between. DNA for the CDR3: TGTGCCACCCATCGAGGACAAAACTCTGGAAACACCATATATTTT. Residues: CATHRGQNSGNTIYF.

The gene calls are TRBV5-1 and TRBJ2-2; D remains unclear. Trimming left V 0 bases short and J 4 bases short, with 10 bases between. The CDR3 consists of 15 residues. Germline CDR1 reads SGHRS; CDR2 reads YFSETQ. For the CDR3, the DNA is TGCGCCAGCAGCTTGGACTCTGCTCTCACCGGGGAGCTGTTTTTT. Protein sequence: CASSLDSALTGELFF.

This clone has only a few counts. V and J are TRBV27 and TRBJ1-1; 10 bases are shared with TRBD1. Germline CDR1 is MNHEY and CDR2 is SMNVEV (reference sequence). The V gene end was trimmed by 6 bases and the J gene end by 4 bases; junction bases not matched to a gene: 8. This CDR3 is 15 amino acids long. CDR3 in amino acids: CASRPGDRGGTEAFF. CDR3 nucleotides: TGTGCCAGCAGACCTGGGGACAGGGGTGGCACTGAAGCTTTCTTT.

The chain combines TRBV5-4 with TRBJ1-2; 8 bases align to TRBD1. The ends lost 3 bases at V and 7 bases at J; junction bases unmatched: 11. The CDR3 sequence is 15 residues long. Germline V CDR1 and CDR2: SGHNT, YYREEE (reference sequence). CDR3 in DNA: TGTGCCAGCAGCTCAGGGGGCAGGGGTTCTCGTGGCTACACCTTC. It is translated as CASSSGGRGSRGYTF.

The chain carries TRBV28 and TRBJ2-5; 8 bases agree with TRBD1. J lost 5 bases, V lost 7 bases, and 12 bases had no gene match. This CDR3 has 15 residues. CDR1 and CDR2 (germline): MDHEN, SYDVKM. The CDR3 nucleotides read TGTGCCAGCACCTCCAGGGGGCAGGGACGGGAGACCCAGTACTTC. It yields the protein CASTSRGQGRETQYF.

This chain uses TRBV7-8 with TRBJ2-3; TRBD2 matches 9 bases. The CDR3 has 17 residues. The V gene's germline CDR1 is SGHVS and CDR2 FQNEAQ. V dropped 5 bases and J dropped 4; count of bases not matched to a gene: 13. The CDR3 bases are TGTGCCAGCAGCAATTTCCGGCGGGGGGGCAGTGCAGATACGCAGTATTTT. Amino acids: CASSNFRRGGSADTQYF.

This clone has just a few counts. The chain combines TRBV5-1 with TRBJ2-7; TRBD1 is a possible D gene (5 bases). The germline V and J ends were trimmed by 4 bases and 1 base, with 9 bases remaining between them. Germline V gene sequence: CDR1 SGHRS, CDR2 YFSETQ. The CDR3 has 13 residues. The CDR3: CASSADSSYEQYF. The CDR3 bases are TGCGCCAGCAGCGCCGACAGTTCCTACGAGCAGTACTTC.

CDR3 nucleotides: TGCAGCGTTTTTTTAGGAGCTCTCTATGGCTACACCTTC. Its translation is CSVFLGALYGYTF. The rearrangement links TRBV29-1 to TRBJ1-2, with D hard to call. Per the germline V gene, CDR1 is SQVTM and CDR2 is ANQGSEA. The CDR3 runs 13 residues. V shed 5 bases and J shed 4 bases, with 14 bases lying between them.

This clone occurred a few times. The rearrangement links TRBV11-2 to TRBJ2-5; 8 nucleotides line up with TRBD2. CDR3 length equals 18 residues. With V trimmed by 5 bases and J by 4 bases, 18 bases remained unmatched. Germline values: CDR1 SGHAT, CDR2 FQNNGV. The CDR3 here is CASSTPRGSGRNLETQYF. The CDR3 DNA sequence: TGTGCCAGCAGCACCCCCCGGGGGAGCGGGAGAAACTTAGAGACCCAGTACTTC.

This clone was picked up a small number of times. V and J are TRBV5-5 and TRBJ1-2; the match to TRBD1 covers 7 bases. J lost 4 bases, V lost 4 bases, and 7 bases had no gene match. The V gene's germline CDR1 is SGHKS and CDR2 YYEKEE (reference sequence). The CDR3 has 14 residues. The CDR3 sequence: CASSITGEAYGYTF. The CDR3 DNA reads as TGTGCCAGCAGCATAACAGGGGAGGCCTATGGCTACACCTTC.

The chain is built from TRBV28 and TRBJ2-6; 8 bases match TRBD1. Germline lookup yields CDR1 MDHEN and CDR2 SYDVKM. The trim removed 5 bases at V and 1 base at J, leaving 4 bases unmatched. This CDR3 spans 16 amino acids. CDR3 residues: CASSQGAPSGANVLTF. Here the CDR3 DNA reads TGTGCCAGCAGTCAGGGGGCTCCTTCTGGGGCCAACGTCCTGACTTTC.

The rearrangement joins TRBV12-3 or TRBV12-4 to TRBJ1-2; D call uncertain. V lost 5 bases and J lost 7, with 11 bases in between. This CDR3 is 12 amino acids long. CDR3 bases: TGTGCCAGCAGTACCAGGATGAGTGGCTACACCTTC. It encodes CASSTRMSGYTF.

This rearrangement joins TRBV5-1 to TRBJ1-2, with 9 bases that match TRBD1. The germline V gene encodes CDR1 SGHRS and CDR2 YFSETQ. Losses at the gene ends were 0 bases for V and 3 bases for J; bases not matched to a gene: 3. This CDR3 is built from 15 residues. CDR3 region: CASSLADRGDYGYTF. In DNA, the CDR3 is TGCGCCAGCAGCTTGGCAGACAGGGGGGACTATGGCTACACCTTC.

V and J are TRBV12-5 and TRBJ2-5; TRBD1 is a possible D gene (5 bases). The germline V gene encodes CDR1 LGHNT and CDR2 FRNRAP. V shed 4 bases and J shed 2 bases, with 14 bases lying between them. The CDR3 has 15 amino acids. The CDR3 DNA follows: TGTGCTAGTGGTTCGGCCACAGGAGCGCAAGAGACCCAGTACTTC. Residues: CASGSATGAQETQYF.

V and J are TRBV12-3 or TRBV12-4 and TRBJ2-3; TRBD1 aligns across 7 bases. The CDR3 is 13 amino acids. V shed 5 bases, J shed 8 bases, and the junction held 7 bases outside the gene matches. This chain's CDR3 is CASSLGTASTQYF. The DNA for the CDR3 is TGTGCCAGCAGTCTTGGGACAGCTTCTACGCAGTATTTT.

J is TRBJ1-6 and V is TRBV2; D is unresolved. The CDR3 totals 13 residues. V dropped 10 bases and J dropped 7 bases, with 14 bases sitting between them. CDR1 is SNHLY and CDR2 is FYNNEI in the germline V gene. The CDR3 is CATSEGQNSPLHF. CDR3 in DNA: TGTGCCACTTCAGAGGGTCAAAATTCACCCCTCCACTTT.

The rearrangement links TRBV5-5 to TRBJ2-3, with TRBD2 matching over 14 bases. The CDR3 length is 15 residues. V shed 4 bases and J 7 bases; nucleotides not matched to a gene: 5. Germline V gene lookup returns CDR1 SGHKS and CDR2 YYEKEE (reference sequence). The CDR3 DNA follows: TGTGCCAGCAGCCCCGGGACTAGCGGGGGTTATACGCAGTATTTT. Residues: CASSPGTSGGYTQYF.

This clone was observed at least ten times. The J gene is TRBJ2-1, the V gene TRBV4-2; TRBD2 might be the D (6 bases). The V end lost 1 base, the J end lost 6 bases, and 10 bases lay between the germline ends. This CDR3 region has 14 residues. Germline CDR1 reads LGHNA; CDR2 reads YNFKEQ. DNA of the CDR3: TGTGCCAGCAGCCAAGTCCAGGGAGGCAATGAGCAGTTCTTC. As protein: CASSQVQGGNEQFF.

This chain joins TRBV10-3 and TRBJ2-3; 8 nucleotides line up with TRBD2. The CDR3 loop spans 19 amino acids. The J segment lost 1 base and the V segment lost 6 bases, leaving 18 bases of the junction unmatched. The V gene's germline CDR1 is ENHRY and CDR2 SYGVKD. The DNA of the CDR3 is TGTGCCATCAGCGGGGGTCTCGGAAGGGCACTAGCGGGCACAGATACGCAGTATTTT. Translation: CAISGGLGRALAGTDTQYF.

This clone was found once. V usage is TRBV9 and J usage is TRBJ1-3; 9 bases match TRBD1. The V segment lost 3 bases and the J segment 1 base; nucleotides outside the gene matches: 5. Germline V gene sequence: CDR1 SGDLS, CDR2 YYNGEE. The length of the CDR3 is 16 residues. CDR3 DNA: TGTGCCAGCAGCGCGGGACAGGGACTTTCTGGAAACACCATATATTTT. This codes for CASSAGQGLSGNTIYF.

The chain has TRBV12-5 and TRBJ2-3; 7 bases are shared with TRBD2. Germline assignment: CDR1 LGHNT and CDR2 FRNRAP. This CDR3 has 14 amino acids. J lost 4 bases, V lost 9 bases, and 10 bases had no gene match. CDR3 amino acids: CASALGGGADTQYF. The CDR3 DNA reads TGTGCTAGCGCCCTTGGCGGGGGTGCAGATACGCAGTATTTT.

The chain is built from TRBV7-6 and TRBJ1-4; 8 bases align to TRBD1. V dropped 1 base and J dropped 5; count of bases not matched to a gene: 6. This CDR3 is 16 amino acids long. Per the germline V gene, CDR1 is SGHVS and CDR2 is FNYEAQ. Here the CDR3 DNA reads TGTGCCAGCAGCTTAGAGTCTGACAGGGGAAATGAAAAACTGTTTTTT. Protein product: CASSLESDRGNEKLFF.